This is a list of T cell receptor beta chains from one sample in a study of T-cell reconstitution after alpha-beta-depleted transplantation in children. One entry per CDR3 protein results from TCRdb running MiXCR on the PCR reads. The profile shows around 530,000 distinct CDR3 sequences, 30% to 35% of them singletons. The sample in question was PBMCs from the stem cell graft donor, obtained from the stem cell graft. The receptor set was obtained from a human donor who donated a stem cell graft to a child with aplastic anemia. Each CDR3 is given without its conserved first and last residue. Each record gives: J gene, V gene, CDR3 protein.

TRBJ1-2,TRBV20-1,SARTGIGDYGYT
TRBJ2-1,TRBV4-3,ASSQEAGPTGEQF
TRBJ1-1,TRBV18,ASSPLGTPGAEAF
TRBJ1-1,TRBV5-1,ASSSPRERGAF
TRBJ2-3,TRBV7-2,ASSLIGTHTDTQY
TRBJ2-2,TRBV7-9,ASSEPGQGAFTGELF
TRBJ2-2,TRBV20-1,SARGTGGPGELF
TRBJ2-3,TRBV6-5,ASSYRPGTSGRSTDTQY
TRBJ2-7,TRBV7-2,ASRPAGSSYEQY
TRBJ2-1,TRBV4-3,ASSQDPSVDEQF
TRBJ2-1,TRBV7-7,ASSLAETGINEQF
TRBJ1-5,TRBV20-1,SARDSFNQPQH